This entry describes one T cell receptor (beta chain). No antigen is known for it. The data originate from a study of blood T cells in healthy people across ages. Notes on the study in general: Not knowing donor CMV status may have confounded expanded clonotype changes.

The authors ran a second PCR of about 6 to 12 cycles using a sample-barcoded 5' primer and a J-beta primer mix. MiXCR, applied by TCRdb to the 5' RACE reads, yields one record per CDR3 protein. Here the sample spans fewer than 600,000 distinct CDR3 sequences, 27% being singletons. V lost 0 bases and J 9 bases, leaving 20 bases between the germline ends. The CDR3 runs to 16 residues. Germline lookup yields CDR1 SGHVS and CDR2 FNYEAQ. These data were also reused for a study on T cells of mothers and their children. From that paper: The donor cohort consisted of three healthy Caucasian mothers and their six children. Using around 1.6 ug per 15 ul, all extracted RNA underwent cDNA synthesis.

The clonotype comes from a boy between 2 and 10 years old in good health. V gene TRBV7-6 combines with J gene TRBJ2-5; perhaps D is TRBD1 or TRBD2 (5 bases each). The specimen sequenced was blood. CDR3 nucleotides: TGTGCCAGCAGCTTAGCCGGGACCGCTTCGAGGGAGCCCCAGTACTTC. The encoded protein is CASSLAGTASREPQYF. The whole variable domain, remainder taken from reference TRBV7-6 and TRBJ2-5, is GAGVSQSPRYKVTKRGQDVALRCDPISGHVSLYWYRQALGQGPEFLTYFNYEAQQDKSGLPNDRFSAERPEGSISTLTIQRTEQRDSAMYRCASSLAGTASREPQYFGPGTRLLVL.